The 32 T cell receptor beta chains below were found in one sample sequenced in a study of a mutant IDH1 vaccine in newly diagnosed glioma. Time point in this sample: baseline, week 1 (first vaccination visit). The sample's treatment: pre-vaccination baseline after standard-of-care therapy. Sequencing was performed with immunoSEQ multiplex PCR; in TCRdb, only in-frame clones are kept and a portion is missing. The sample consists of approximately 67,000 clones, 83% of them appearing once. The sequences come from peripheral blood mononuclear cells (PBMCs), collected from a glioma patient treated with radiotherapy, temozolomide or both. The receptors originated from a young woman with glioma. Some clones in this sample may be carry-over from other donors' samples.

V usage is TRBV9 and J usage is TRBJ2-2; D remains unclear. The CDR3 sequence is 14 residues long. Germline CDR1 reads SGDLS; CDR2 reads YYNGEE. V lost 5 bases and J 4 bases, leaving 12 bases between the germline ends. CDR3 bases: TGTGCCAGCAGTGATAGGAGAAGCACCGGGGAGCTGTTTTTT. Translating gives CASSDRRSTGELFF.

J is TRBJ2-1 and V is TRBV6-6, with D possibly TRBD1 on 5 matching bases. V gave up 5 bases and J gave up 8 bases, with 13 bases separating them. This CDR3 is 13 amino acids long. The germline CDR1 and CDR2 sequences are MNHNY and SVGAGI (reference sequence). The CDR3 region is CASSTQVFDEQFF. DNA for the CDR3: TGTGCCAGCAGTACACAGGTATTCGATGAGCAGTTCTTC.

J is TRBJ2-3 and V is TRBV27, with D tentatively TRBD1 or TRBD2 (5 bases each). This CDR3 comprises 16 residues. Germline CDR1 reads MNHEY; CDR2 reads SMNVEV (reference sequence). Between the trimmed V and J ends, which lost 6 bases and 3 bases, there was a span of 19 bases. The CDR3 DNA reads as TGTGCCAGCAGCCGACCGGGACCAACGACAACAGATACGCAGTATTTT. Encoded protein: CASSRPGPTTTDTQYF.

The chain is built from TRBV18 and TRBJ1-2; D uncertain. CDR3 length equals 15 residues. In germline, CDR1 is KGHSH, CDR2 LQKENI. The V and J ends lost 0 bases and 1 base respectively, with 9 bases between them. In DNA, the CDR3 is TGTGCCAGCTCACCACCGGAGTTTATTAACTATGGCTACACCTTC. Translated: CASSPPEFINYGYTF.

The chain joins TRBV7-8 to TRBJ2-6; TRBD2 agrees at 10 bases. The CDR3 is 18 amino acids. V dropped 1 base and J dropped 0; count of bases not matched to a gene: 3. The germline V gene has CDR1 SGHVS and CDR2 FQNEAQ. CDR3 residues: CASSLVGLANSGANVLTF. The CDR3 region has the DNA TGTGCCAGCAGCTTAGTGGGACTAGCGAACTCTGGGGCCAACGTCCTGACTTTC.

This clone was detected only once. One end of the junction is discordant with germline, which a read error may explain. The chain employs TRBV10-3 and TRBJ1-4; D gene uncertain. Looked up from germline, CDR1 is ENHRY and CDR2 is SYGVKD. The CDR3 spans 15 residues. The CDR3 region is CTISGAGGKNEKLFF. The CDR3 coding sequence is TGTACCATCAGCGGAGCGGGAGGTAAAAATGAAAAACTGTTTTTT.

V gene TRBV9 combines with J gene TRBJ1-1; 7 bases agree with TRBD1. The J segment lost 1 base and the V segment lost 0 bases, leaving 9 bases of the junction unmatched. The length of the CDR3 is 17 residues. Germline V gene lookup returns CDR1 SGDLS and CDR2 YYNGEE. DNA of the CDR3: TGTGCCAGCAGCGTAGCTGTAGGGGGCGCGAAGAACACTGAAGCTTTCTTT. This codes for CASSVAVGGAKNTEAFF.

DNA of the CDR3: TGCGCCAGCAGCCCGTCACAGGGCCTCTCACCCCTCCACTTT. It is translated as CASSPSQGLSPLHF. V and J are TRBV5-1 and TRBJ1-6, with D possibly being TRBD1 (6 bases). The CDR3 spans 14 residues. With 4 bases removed from V and 10 bases from J, the gap between germline ends came to 15 bases. Looked up from germline, CDR1 is SGHRS and CDR2 is YFSETQ.

The chain recombines TRBV6-6 with TRBJ2-7; 7 bases are a match to TRBD1. This CDR3 has 15 residues. The trim removed 6 bases at V and 2 bases at J, leaving 10 bases unmatched. CDR1 and CDR2 (germline): MNHNY, SVGAGI (reference sequence). For the CDR3, the DNA is TGTGCCAGCAGCCCGGGACAGCGAACGGCCTACGAGCAGTACTTC. Amino acids: CASSPGQRTAYEQYF.

The table lists this clone with a few counts. The chain recombines TRBV2 with TRBJ2-7; the D gene is possibly TRBD2 (5 bases). Trimming shortened V by 2 bases and J by 4 bases, and 12 bases separated the two germline ends. This CDR3 contains 14 residues. The germline gives CDR1 SNHLY, CDR2 FYNNEI. Here the CDR3 DNA reads TGTGCCAGCAGTGAACGGGGTACAGTATACGAGCAGTACTTC. Translation gives CASSERGTVYEQYF.

This chain joins TRBV6-5 and TRBJ1-6; D gene uncertain. CDR1 and CDR2 from the germline V gene are MNHEY and SVGAGI. Trimming took off 5 bases at V and 4 bases at J, with 9 bases between the two ends. This CDR3 is 14 amino acids long. CDR3: CASSPTFYNSPLHF. For the CDR3, the DNA is TGTGCCAGCAGTCCGACTTTTTATAATTCACCCCTCCACTTT.

The genes are TRBV7-3 and TRBJ2-7, with 8 bases lining up with TRBD2. This CDR3 is built from 16 residues. Germline assignment: CDR1 SGHTA and CDR2 FQGTGA. The J segment lost 6 bases and the V segment lost 2 bases, leaving 12 bases of the junction unmatched. CDR3 residues: CASSLGFGTRATEQYF. DNA of the CDR3: TGTGCCAGCAGCTTAGGGTTTGGGACTAGAGCCACCGAGCAGTACTTC.

The chain is built from TRBV4-3 and TRBJ1-4; no clear D. The CDR3 consists of 17 residues. V dropped 1 base and J dropped 7 bases, with 19 bases sitting between them. Germline V gives CDR1 LGHNA, CDR2 YSLEER. CDR3: CASSQARGNTRGEKLFF. The CDR3 DNA follows: TGCGCCAGCAGCCAAGCTCGAGGGAACACCCGGGGTGAAAAACTGTTTTTT.

The chain carries TRBV4-1 and TRBJ2-2, with D perhaps TRBD2 (5 bases). V was clipped by 3 bases and J by 9 bases, with 17 bases between them. CDR3 size: 15 residues. Germline V gives CDR1 MGHRA, CDR2 YSYEKL. Written as DNA, the CDR3 is TGCGCCAGCAGCCAGGAGAGGACTCGTCAGAGGGAGCTGTTTTTT. Translating gives CASSQERTRQRELFF.

This clone was observed a single time. The chain links TRBV5-1 to TRBJ2-7; 7 bases fit TRBD2. The V gene's germline CDR1 is SGHRS and CDR2 YFSETQ. The length of the CDR3 is 13 residues. Trimming took 7 bases from V and 3 from J; bases not matched to a gene: 7. CDR3 sequence reads: CASAGRPDYEQYF. CDR3 nucleotide sequence: TGCGCCAGCGCCGGGAGGCCGGACTACGAGCAGTACTTC.

This chain uses TRBV7-9 with TRBJ2-2; maybe TRBD2 (5 bases). The V end was cut by 7 bases, the J end by 1 base, with 10 bases between. Germline V lookup: CDR1 SEHNR, CDR2 FQNEAQ (reference sequence). The length of the CDR3 is 14 residues. The CDR3 protein is CASTPRENTGELFF. CDR3 sequence (DNA): TGTGCCAGCACCCCTCGGGAGAACACCGGGGAGCTGTTTTTT.

This chain connects TRBV20-1 to TRBJ1-4, with D possibly being TRBD1 (6 bases). CDR1 is DFQATT, CDR2 SNEGSKA, per germline (reference sequence). The CDR3 has 11 amino acids. Between the trimmed V and J ends, which lost 3 bases and 7 bases, there was a span of 6 bases. For the CDR3, the DNA is TGCAGTGCTAGGGACAGTGAAAAACTGTTTTTT. It translates to CSARDSEKLFF.

This chain links TRBV4-2 with TRBJ2-3; TRBD2 agrees at 8 bases. V trimming: 4 bases; J trimming: 1 base; junction bases outside the gene matches: 7. CDR1 and CDR2 (germline): LGHNA, YNFKEQ. The CDR3 extends over 16 amino acids. CDR3 loop: CASSPVAGSGTDTQYF. The CDR3 nucleotides are TGTGCCAGCAGCCCCGTAGCGGGGTCTGGCACAGATACGCAGTATTTT.

Only a few counts were recorded for this clone. The rearrangement uses TRBV6-5 and TRBJ1-6; no firm D call. The CDR3 is made up of 13 amino acids. With 5 bases removed from V and 5 bases from J, the gap between germline ends came to 7 bases. Germline V gene lookup returns CDR1 MNHEY and CDR2 SVGAGI. This CDR3 is CASSTKHNSPLHF. DNA of the CDR3: TGTGCCAGCAGTACGAAGCATAATTCACCCCTCCACTTT.

The chain joins TRBV19 to TRBJ2-4; 11 positions agree with TRBD2. V lost 2 bases and J lost 2; bases outside the gene matches: 2. The CDR3 length is 16 residues. From germline, CDR1 is LNHDA and CDR2 SQIVND (reference sequence). CDR3 region: CASSILAGGPKNIQYF. CDR3 in DNA: TGTGCCAGTAGTATACTAGCGGGAGGACCCAAAAACATTCAGTACTTC.

A word on this clone: The identical CDR3 is also encoded by other nucleotide sequences in the sample. This chain links TRBV5-6 with TRBJ2-5; possible D gene TRBD2, 6 bases. V gave up 0 bases and J gave up 4 bases, with 7 bases separating them. CDR1 SGHDT and CDR2 YYEEEE come from the germline V gene. This CDR3 is 13 amino acids long. CDR3 coding DNA: TGTGCCAGCAGCTTGGGAGCGGGAGAGACCCAGTACTTC. Translating gives CASSLGAGETQYF.

V is TRBV7-2 and J is TRBJ2-1; the match to TRBD1 covers 9 bases. The junction had 9 bases not matched to a gene; V was cut back by 2 bases and J by 4 bases. CDR1 is SGHTA, CDR2 FQGNSA, per germline. This CDR3 is built from 17 residues. The CDR3 sequence: CASSLYPRDRAYNEQFF. The CDR3 nucleotides are TGTGCCAGCAGCTTATACCCCCGGGACAGGGCTTACAATGAGCAGTTCTTC.

This clone was counted only a few times. The V and J genes are TRBV5-6 and TRBJ1-2; D might be TRBD1 (6 bases). Trimming pared 4 bases from V and 4 bases from J, leaving 11 bases between. In germline, CDR1 is SGHDT, CDR2 YYEEEE. The length of the CDR3 is 13 residues. Here the CDR3 reads CASSPDRLYGYTF. Here the CDR3 DNA reads TGTGCCAGCAGCCCCGACAGGCTCTATGGCTACACCTTC.

This CDR3 reads CASSLRSSREGGNEQFF. CDR3 DNA: TGTGCCAGCAGCTTAAGATCCTCCCGGGAGGGCGGCAATGAGCAGTTCTTC. V and J are TRBV7-9 and TRBJ2-1; 8 nucleotides line up with TRBD2. J lost 6 bases, V lost 2 bases, and 12 bases had no gene match. Germline-derived CDR1 and CDR2 are SEHNR and FQNEAQ (reference sequence). This CDR3 spans 17 amino acids.

The chain recombines TRBV27 with TRBJ2-7, with D perhaps matching TRBD2 (7 bases). The CDR3 totals 15 residues. Trimming took off 6 bases at V and 4 bases at J, with 19 bases between the two ends. Germline V lookup: CDR1 MNHEY, CDR2 SMNVEV (reference sequence). The CDR3 DNA sequence: TGTGCCAGCAGCTCATCGGGGGGCCTCCAATACGAGCAGTACTTC. It codes for CASSSSGGLQYEQYF.

The V call is TRBV5-6, the J call TRBJ1-5; 9 nucleotides match TRBD1. The CDR3 has 16 amino acids. Unmatched junction bases numbered 4, after V lost 0 bases and J lost 3 bases. CDR1 and CDR2 (germline): SGHDT, YYEEEE. CDR3 DNA: TGTGCCAGCAGCTTGGCTGGGACAGGGCTCAATCAGCCCCAGCATTTT. It is translated as CASSLAGTGLNQPQHF. The variable domain in full, with the rest retrieved from reference TRBV5-6 and TRBJ1-5, is DAGVTQSPTHLIKTRGQQVTLRCSPKSGHDTVSWYQQALGQGPQFIFQYYEEEERQRGNFPDRFSGHQFPNYSSELNVNALLLGDSALYLCASSLAGTGLNQPQHFGDGTRLSIL.

The chain has TRBV7-3 and TRBJ1-2; a weak D match, TRBD1 (5 bases). Looked up from germline, CDR1 is SGHTA and CDR2 is FQGTGA. The V and J ends lost 0 bases and 8 bases respectively, with 7 bases between them. CDR3 length equals 12 residues. The CDR3 nucleotides are TGTGCCAGCAGCTTAACAGGGGAGGGCTACACCTTC. As protein: CASSLTGEGYTF.

The chain links TRBV5-6 to TRBJ1-4, with D maybe TRBD1 (5 bases). CDR1 and CDR2 (germline): SGHDT, YYEEEE. V dropped 0 bases and J dropped 7 bases, with 10 bases sitting between them. There are 14 residues in the CDR3. CDR3 in amino acids: CASSLAGVAEKLFF. DNA of the CDR3: TGTGCCAGCAGCTTGGCGGGGGTGGCTGAAAAACTGTTTTTT.

The chain combines TRBV5-4 with TRBJ1-2, with D maybe TRBD1 (5 bases). Trimming took 0 bases from V and 3 from J, leaving 9 bases between them. In germline, CDR1 is SGHNT, CDR2 YYREEE (reference sequence). The CDR3 sequence is 14 residues long. CDR3 sequence (DNA): TGTGCCAGCAGCTTGGCGGGGGGTTACTATGGCTACACCTTC. As protein: CASSLAGGYYGYTF.

The rearrangement joins TRBV20-1 to TRBJ1-2, with D uncertain. V was cut by 7 bases and J by 3 bases, with 9 bases left in between. CDR3 length: 11 residues. Germline CDR1 DFQATT, CDR2 SNEGSKA (reference sequence). CDR3: CSGEVDYGYTF. CDR3 nucleotides: TGCAGTGGCGAAGTGGACTATGGCTACACCTTC.

V usage is TRBV6-5 and J usage is TRBJ2-7; TRBD2 agrees at 7 bases. The CDR3 sequence is 14 residues long. The V segment lost 4 bases and the J segment 3 bases; nucleotides outside the gene matches: 6. The germline V gene encodes CDR1 MNHEY and CDR2 SVGAGI. The CDR3 is CASSSLWTSYEQYF. The CDR3 nucleotides are TGTGCCAGCAGTTCCCTCTGGACTAGCTACGAGCAGTACTTC.

V gene TRBV7-6 combines with J gene TRBJ2-1; 7 nucleotides agree with TRBD1. Trimming at V came to 8 bases and at J to 6 bases, leaving 7 bases not matched to a gene. The CDR3 has 13 residues. Germline values: CDR1 SGHVS, CDR2 FNYEAQ. The chain's CDR3 is CASSERGRNEQFF. The CDR3 DNA reads TGTGCCAGCTCGGAGAGGGGGCGCAATGAGCAGTTCTTC.